Presented here are 6 T cell receptor beta chains from one specimen sequenced in a study of blood T cell repertoires in COVID-19. TCRdb keeps only in-frame clones here, not all; method: immunoSEQ multiplex PCR. The table shows 40,000 to 55,000 clones, with roughly 85% occurring only once. The sample consisted of peripheral blood. The source is a woman aged 65 to 85 with acute or convalescent COVID-19.

The chain couples TRBV7-9 to TRBJ2-7, with 7 bases lining up with TRBD1. The CDR3 has 15 residues. V lost 5 bases to trimming and J lost 1 base; unmatched junction nucleotides: 8. Germline V gene data show CDR1 as SEHNR and CDR2 as FQNEAQ (reference sequence). The chain's CDR3 is CASSRGTELSYEQYF. The CDR3 DNA reads as TGTGCCAGCAGCCGAGGGACAGAATTATCCTACGAGCAGTACTTC.

This chain links TRBV9 with TRBJ1-2, with D possibly TRBD1 on 6 matching bases. V dropped 4 bases and J dropped 8 bases, with 21 bases sitting between them. CDR3 length equals 15 residues. Germline-derived CDR1 and CDR2 are SGDLS and YYNGEE. CDR3: CASSKIGTQPGGYTF. The CDR3 bases are TGTGCCAGCAGCAAAATCGGGACACAACCTGGAGGCTACACCTTC.

The chain carries TRBV7-6 and TRBJ2-3; D is uncertain. Per germline, CDR1 SGHVS and CDR2 FNYEAQ. CDR3 length: 16 residues. Trimming took off 1 base at V and 1 base at J, with 12 bases between the two ends. The CDR3 DNA is TGTGCCAGCAGCTTAGATCTATCTAAGCGCACAGATACGCAGTATTTT. This encodes CASSLDLSKRTDTQYF.

This clone was counted a few times. The chain couples TRBV5-4 to TRBJ1-2; D may be TRBD1 (5 bases). The germline V gene encodes CDR1 SGHNT and CDR2 YYREEE (reference sequence). Trimming removed 6 bases at V and 2 bases at J, with 14 bases between. This CDR3 spans 14 amino acids. This CDR3 reads CASNVIDSNYGYTF. DNA for the CDR3: TGTGCCAGCAACGTAATTGACAGCAACTATGGCTACACCTTC.

This clone was observed once. This rearrangement joins TRBV28 to TRBJ1-4; tentatively, D is TRBD1 (6 bases). The length of the CDR3 is 15 residues. V lost 2 bases and J 13 bases, leaving 20 bases between the germline ends. From germline, CDR1 is MDHEN and CDR2 SYDVKM. The CDR3 loop is CASSLGGLPPGTLFF. CDR3 DNA: TGTGCCAGCAGTTTAGGGGGCTTGCCACCCGGCACACTGTTTTTT.

The rearrangement links TRBV5-8 to TRBJ2-7; D is ambiguous. V shed 3 bases and J shed 8 bases, with 12 bases lying between them. The germline CDR1 and CDR2 sequences are SGHTS and YDEGEE. The CDR3 extends over 12 amino acids. CDR3 in amino acids: CASSSRQNQQYF. DNA of the CDR3: TGTGCCAGCAGCTCGAGACAAAACCAGCAGTACTTC.